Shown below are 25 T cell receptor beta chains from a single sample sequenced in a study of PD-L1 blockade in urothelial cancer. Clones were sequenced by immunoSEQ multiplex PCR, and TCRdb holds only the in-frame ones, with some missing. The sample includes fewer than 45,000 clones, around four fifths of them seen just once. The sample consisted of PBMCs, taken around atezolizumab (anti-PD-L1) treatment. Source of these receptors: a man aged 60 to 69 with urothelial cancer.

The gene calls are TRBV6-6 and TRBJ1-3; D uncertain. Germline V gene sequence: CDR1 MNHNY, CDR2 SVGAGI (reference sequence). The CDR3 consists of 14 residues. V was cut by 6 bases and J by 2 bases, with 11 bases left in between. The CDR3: CASSPRGAGNTIYF. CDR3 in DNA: TGTGCCAGCAGCCCGCGGGGTGCTGGAAACACCATATATTTT.

CDR3: CASSSPGQGLFDGYTF. The DNA for the CDR3 is TGTGCCAGCAGTTCACCGGGACAGGGCTTATTTGATGGCTACACCTTC. The chain links TRBV28 to TRBJ1-2; 9 nucleotides line up with TRBD1. J was trimmed by 6 bases and V by 4 bases; bases with no gene match: 12. CDR3 length: 16 amino acids. CDR1 and CDR2 from the germline V gene are MDHEN and SYDVKM.

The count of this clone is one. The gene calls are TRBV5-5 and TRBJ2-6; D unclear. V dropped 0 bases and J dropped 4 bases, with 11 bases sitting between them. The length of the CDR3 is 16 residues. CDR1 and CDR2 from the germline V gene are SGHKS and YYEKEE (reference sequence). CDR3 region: CASSLAVTLGANVLTF. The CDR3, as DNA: TGTGCCAGCAGCTTGGCAGTTACCCTCGGGGCCAACGTCCTGACTTTC.

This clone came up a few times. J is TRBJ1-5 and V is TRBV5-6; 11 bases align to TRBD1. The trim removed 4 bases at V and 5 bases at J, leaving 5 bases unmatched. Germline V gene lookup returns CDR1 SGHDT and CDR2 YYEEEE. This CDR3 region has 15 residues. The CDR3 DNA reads TGTGCCAGCAGCCTAGGACAGGGGGCTGATCAGCCCCAGCATTTT. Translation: CASSLGQGADQPQHF.

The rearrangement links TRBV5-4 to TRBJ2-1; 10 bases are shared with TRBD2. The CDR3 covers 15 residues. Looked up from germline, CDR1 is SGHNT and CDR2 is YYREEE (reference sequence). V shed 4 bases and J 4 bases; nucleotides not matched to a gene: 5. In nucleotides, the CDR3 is TGTGCCAGCAGCCCTAGCGGGGGCCAATACAATGAGCAGTTCTTC. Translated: CASSPSGGQYNEQFF. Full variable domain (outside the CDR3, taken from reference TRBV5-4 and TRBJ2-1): ETGVTQSPTHLIKTRGQQVTLRCSSQSGHNTVSWYQQALGQGPQFIFQYYREEENGRGNFPPRFSGLQFPNYSSELNVNALELDDSALYLCASSPSGGQYNEQFFGPGTRLTVL.

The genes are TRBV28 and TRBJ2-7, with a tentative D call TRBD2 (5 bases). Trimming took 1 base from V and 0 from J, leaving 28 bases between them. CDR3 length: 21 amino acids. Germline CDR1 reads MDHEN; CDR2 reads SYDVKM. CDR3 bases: TGTGCCAGCAGTTTATCACTCCGCGATCTGTTTAGGCGGGCCCCCTCCTACGAGCAGTACTTC. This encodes CASSLSLRDLFRRAPSYEQYF.

CDR3 sequence: CASSITGDSPLHF. CDR3 sequence (DNA): TGTGCCAGTAGTATAACCGGGGATTCACCCCTCCACTTT. V usage is TRBV19 and J usage is TRBJ1-6; D unclear. The germline V gene has CDR1 LNHDA and CDR2 SQIVND (reference sequence). V lost 2 bases and J 8 bases, leaving 7 bases between the germline ends. CDR3 length: 13 residues. Together with reference TRBV19 and TRBJ1-6, the CDR3 gives the full variable domain: DGGITQSPKYLFRKEGQNVTLSCEQNLNHDAMYWYRQDPGQGLRLIYYSQIVNDFQKGDIAEGYSVSREKKESFPLTVTSAQKNPTAFYLCASSITGDSPLHFGNGTRLTVT.

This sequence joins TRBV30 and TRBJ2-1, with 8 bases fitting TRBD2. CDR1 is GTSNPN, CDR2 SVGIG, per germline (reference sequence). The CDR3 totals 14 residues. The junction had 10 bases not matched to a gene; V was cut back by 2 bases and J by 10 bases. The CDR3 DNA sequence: TGTGCCTGGAGTCGACCCGGGAGGGCTGTCGAGCAGTTCTTC. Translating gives CAWSRPGRAVEQFF.

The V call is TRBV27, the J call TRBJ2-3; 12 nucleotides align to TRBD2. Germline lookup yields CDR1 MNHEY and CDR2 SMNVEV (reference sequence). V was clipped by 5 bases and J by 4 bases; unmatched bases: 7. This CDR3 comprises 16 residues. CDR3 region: CASSRERLAGADTQYF. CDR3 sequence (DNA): TGTGCCAGCAGTCGAGAGAGACTAGCGGGGGCAGATACGCAGTATTTT.

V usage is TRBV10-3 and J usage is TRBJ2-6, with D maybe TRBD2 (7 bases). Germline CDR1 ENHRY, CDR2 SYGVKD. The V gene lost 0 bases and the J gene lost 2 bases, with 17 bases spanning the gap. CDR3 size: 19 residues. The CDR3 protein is CAISESLPRGGAGANVLTF. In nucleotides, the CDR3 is TGTGCCATCAGTGAGTCTCTCCCTAGGGGGGGCGCTGGGGCCAACGTCCTGACTTTC.

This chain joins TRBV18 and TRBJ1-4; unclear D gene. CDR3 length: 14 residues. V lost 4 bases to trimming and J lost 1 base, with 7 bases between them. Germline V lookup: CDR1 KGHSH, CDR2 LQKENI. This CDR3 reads CASSQTGTNEKLFF. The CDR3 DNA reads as TGTGCCAGCTCACAAACGGGAACTAATGAAAAACTGTTTTTT.

The CDR3 region has the DNA TGTGCCAGCAGCGGGGGTGGGCAGTTCTTC. Its protein is CASSGGGQFF. The chain has TRBV6-1 and TRBJ2-1; D is perhaps TRBD2 (6 bases). Germline CDR1 reads MNHNS; CDR2 reads SASEGT. The CDR3 totals 10 residues. V was cut by 6 bases and J by 12 bases, with 9 bases left in between.

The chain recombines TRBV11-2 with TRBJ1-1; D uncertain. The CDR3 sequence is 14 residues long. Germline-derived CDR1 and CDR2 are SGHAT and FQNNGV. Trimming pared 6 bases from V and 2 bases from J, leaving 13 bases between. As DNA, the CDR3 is TGTGCCAGCAGTATTCTTCACGGTAACACTGAAGCTTTCTTT. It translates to CASSILHGNTEAFF.

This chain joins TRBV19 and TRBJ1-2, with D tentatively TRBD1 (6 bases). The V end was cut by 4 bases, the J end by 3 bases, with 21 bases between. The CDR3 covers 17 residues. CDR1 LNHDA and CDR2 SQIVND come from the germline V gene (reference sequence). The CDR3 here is CASSTAAAGGQHYGYTF. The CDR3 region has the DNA TGTGCCAGTAGTACCGCAGCCGCAGGCGGACAGCACTATGGCTACACCTTC.

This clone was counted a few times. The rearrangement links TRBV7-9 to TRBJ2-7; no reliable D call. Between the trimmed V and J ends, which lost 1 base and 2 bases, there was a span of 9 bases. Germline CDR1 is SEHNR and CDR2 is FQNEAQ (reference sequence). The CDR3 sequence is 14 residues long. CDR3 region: CASSLGGVTYEQYF. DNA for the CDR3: TGTGCCAGCAGCTTAGGCGGTGTCACCTACGAGCAGTACTTC. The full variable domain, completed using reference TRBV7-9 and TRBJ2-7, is DTGVSQNPRHKITKRGQNVTFRCDPISEHNRLYWYRQTLGQGPEFLTYFQNEAQLEKSRLLSDRFSAERPKGSFSTLEIQRTEQGDSAMYLCASSLGGVTYEQYFGPGTRLTVT.

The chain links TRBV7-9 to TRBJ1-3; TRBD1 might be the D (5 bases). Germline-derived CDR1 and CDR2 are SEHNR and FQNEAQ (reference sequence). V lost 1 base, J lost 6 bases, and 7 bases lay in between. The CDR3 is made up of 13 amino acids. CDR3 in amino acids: CASSLGQLNTIYF. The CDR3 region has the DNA TGTGCCAGCAGCTTAGGACAGTTAAACACCATATATTTT. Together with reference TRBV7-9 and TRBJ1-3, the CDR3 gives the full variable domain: DTGVSQNPRHKITKRGQNVTFRCDPISEHNRLYWYRQTLGQGPEFLTYFQNEAQLEKSRLLSDRFSAERPKGSFSTLEIQRTEQGDSAMYLCASSLGQLNTIYFGEGSWLTVV.

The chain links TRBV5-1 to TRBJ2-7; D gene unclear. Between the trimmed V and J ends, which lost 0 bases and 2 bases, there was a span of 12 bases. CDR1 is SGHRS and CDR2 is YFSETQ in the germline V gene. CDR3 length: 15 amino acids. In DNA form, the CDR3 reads TGCGCCAGCAGCTTGGCGGAGAGAGGCCCCTACGAGCAGTACTTC. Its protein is CASSLAERGPYEQYF.

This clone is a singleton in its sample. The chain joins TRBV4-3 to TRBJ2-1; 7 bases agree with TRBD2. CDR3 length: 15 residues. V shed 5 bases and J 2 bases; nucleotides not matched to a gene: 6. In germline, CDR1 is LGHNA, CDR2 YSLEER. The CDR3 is CASSGAGDPYNEQFF. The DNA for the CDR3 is TGCGCCAGCAGCGGTGCGGGAGACCCCTACAATGAGCAGTTCTTC.

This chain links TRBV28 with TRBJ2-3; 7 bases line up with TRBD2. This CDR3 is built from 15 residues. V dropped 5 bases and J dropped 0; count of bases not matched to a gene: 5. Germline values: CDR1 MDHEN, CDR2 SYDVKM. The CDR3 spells CASSGGLPSTDTQYF. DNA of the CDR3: TGTGCCAGCAGTGGGGGACTACCCAGCACAGATACGCAGTATTTT.

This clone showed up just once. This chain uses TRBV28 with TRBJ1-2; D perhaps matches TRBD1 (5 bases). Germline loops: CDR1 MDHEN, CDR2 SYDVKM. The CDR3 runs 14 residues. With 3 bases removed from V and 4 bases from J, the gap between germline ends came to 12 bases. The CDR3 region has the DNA TGTGCCAGCAGTTTGATGACAGAGCTCTATGGCTACACCTTC. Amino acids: CASSLMTELYGYTF.

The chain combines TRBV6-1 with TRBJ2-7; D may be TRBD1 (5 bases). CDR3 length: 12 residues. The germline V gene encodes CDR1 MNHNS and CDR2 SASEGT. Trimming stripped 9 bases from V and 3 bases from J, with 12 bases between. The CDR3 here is CASGAGNYEQYF. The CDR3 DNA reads TGTGCCAGTGGGGCAGGGAACTACGAGCAGTACTTC.

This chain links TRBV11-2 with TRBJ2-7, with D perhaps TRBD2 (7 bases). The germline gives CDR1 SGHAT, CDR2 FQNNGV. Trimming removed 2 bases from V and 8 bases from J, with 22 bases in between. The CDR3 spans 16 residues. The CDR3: CASSLWGGPLSVQQYF. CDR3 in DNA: TGTGCCAGCAGCTTATGGGGGGGCCCCCTTTCGGTGCAGCAGTACTTC.

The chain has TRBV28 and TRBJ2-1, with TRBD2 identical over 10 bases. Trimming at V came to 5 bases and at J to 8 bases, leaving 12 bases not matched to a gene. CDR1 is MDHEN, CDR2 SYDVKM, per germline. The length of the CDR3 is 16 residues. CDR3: CASSPWTSGLFDEQFF. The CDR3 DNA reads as TGTGCCAGCAGTCCTTGGACTAGCGGCCTTTTTGATGAGCAGTTCTTC. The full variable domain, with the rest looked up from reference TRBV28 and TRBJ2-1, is DVKVTQSSRYLVKRTGEKVFLECVQDMDHENMFWYRQDPGLGLRLIYFSYDVKMKEKGDIPEGYSVSREKKERFSLILESASTNQTSMYLCASSPWTSGLFDEQFFGPGTRLTVL.

The CDR3 DNA is TGCGCCAGCAGTGGTAGCGGGGGGCAGGGCTACACCTTC. It yields the protein CASSGSGGQGYTF. This rearrangement joins TRBV10-2 to TRBJ1-2; tentative D call: TRBD1 (6 bases). V was cut by 4 bases and J by 8 bases, with 14 bases left in between. This CDR3 is 13 amino acids long. Germline V gene sequence: CDR1 WSHSY, CDR2 SAAADI.

This chain's CDR3 is CASSQEIGGSTEAFF. The CDR3, as DNA: TGTGCCAGCAGCCAAGAGATCGGAGGAAGCACTGAAGCTTTCTTT. V gene TRBV4-2 combines with J gene TRBJ1-1; D remains ambiguous. This CDR3 comprises 15 residues. V shed 0 bases and J shed 4 bases, with 12 bases lying between them. Germline V gene lookup returns CDR1 LGHNA and CDR2 YNFKEQ.